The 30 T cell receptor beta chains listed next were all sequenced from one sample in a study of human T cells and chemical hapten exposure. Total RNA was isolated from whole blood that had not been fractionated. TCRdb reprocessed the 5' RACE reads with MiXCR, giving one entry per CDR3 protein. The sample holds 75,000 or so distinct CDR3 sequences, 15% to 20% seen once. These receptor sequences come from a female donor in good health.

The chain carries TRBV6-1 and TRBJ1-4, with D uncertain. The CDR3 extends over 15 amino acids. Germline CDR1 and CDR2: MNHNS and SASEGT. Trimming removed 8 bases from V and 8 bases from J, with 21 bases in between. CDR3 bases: TGTGCCAGCCGTCGGGCTGCCCATGGAGAGGAAAAACTGTTTTTT. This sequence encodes CASRRAAHGEEKLFF.

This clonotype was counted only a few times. Written as DNA, the CDR3 is TGTGCCAGCAACTCTCCGAGGGAGCCCCAGCATTTT. It codes for CASNSPREPQHF. The chain links TRBV2 to TRBJ1-5; no reliable D call. This CDR3 has 12 amino acids. Deletions cut 7 bases from V and 8 bases from J, with 12 bases between. Germline values: CDR1 SNHLY, CDR2 FYNNEI.

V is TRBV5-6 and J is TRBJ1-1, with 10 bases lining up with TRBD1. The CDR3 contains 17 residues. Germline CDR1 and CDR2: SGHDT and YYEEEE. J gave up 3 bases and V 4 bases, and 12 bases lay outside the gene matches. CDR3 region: CASSPILRGQGHTEAFF. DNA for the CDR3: TGTGCCAGCAGCCCTATACTCCGGGGACAGGGGCACACTGAAGCTTTCTTT.

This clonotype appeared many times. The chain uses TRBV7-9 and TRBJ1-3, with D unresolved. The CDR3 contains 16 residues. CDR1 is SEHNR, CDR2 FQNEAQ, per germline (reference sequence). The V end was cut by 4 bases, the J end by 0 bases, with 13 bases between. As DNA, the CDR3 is TGTGCCAGCAGCTGGCCAGCTACCATCTCTGGAAACACCATATATTTT. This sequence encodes CASSWPATISGNTIYF. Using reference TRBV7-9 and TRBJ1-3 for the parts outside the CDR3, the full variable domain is DTGVSQNPRHKITKRGQNVTFRCDPISEHNRLYWYRQTLGQGPEFLTYFQNEAQLEKSRLLSDRFSAERPKGSFSTLEIQRTEQGDSAMYLCASSWPATISGNTIYFGEGSWLTVV.

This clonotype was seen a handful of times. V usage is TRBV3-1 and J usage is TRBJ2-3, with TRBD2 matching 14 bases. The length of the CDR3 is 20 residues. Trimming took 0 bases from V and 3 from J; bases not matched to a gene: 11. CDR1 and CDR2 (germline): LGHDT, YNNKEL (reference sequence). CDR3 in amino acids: CASSQDYRGLAGVGTDTQYF. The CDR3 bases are TGTGCCAGCAGCCAAGATTATCGGGGACTAGCGGGAGTCGGGACAGATACGCAGTATTTT.

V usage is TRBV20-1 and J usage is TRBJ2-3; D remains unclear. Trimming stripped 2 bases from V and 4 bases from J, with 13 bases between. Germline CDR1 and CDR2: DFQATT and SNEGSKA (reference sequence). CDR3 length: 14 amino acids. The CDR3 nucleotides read TGCAGTGCTAGAATTCCAACAGTACCAGATACGCAGTATTTT. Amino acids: CSARIPTVPDTQYF.

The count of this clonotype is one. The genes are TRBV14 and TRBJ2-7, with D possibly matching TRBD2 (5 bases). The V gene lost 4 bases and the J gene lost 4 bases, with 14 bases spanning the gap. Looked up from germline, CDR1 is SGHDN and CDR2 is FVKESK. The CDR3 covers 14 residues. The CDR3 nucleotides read TGTGCCAGCAGCCCACTGGGCGGAGGATACGAGCAGTACTTC. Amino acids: CASSPLGGGYEQYF.

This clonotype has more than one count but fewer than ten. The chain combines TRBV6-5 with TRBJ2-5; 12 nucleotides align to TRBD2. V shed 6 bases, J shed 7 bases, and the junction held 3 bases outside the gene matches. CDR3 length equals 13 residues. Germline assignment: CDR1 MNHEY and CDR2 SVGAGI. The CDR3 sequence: CASRTSGGMTQYF. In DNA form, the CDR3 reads TGTGCCAGCAGGACTAGCGGGGGAATGACCCAGTACTTC.

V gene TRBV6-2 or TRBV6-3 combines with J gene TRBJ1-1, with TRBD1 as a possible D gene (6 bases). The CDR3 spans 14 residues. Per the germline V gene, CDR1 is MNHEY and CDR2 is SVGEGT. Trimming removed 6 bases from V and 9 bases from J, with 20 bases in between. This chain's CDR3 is CASSHPLTGTQAFF. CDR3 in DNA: TGTGCCAGCAGCCACCCCCTTACCGGGACACAAGCTTTCTTT.

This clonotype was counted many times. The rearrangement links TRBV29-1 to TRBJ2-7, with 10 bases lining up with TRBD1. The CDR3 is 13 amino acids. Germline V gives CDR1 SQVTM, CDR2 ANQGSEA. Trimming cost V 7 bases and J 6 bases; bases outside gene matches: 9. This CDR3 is CSGGTGDNGEQYF. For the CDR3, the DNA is TGCAGCGGAGGGACAGGGGACAACGGCGAGCAGTACTTC.

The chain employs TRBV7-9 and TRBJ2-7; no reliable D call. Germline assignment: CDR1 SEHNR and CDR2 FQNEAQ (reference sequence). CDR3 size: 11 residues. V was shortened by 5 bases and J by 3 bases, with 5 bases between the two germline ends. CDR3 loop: CASSHDYEQYF. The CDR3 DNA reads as TGTGCCAGCAGCCACGACTACGAGCAGTACTTC. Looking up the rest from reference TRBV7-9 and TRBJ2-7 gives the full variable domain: DTGVSQNPRHKITKRGQNVTFRCDPISEHNRLYWYRQTLGQGPEFLTYFQNEAQLEKSRLLSDRFSAERPKGSFSTLEIQRTEQGDSAMYLCASSHDYEQYFGPGTRLTVT.

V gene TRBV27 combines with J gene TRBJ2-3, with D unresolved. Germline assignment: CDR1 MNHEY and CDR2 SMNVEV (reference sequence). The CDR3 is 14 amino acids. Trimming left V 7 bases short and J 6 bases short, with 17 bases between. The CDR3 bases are TGTGCCAGCACCCTCTCCACAGCAGCGGATACGCAGTATTTT. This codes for CASTLSTAADTQYF.

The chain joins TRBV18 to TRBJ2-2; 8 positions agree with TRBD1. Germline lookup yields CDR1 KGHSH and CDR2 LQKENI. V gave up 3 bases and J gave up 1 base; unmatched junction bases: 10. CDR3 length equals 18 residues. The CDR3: CASSPHPPGQGNTGELFF. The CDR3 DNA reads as TGTGCCAGCTCACCGCACCCCCCTGGACAGGGGAACACCGGGGAGCTGTTTTTT. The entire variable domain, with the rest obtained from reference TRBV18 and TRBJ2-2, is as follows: NAGVMQNPRHLVRRRGQEARLRCSPMKGHSHVYWYRQLPEEGLKFMVYLQKENIIDESGMPKERFSAEFPKEGPSILRIQQVVRGDSAAYFCASSPHPPGQGNTGELFFGEGSRLTVL.

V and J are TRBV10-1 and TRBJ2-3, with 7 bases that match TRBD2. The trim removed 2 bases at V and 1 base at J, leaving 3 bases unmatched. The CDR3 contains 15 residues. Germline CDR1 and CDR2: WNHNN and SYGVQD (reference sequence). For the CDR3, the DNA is TGCGCCAGCAGTGAGGCAGGGAGGGGCACAGATACGCAGTATTTT. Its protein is CASSEAGRGTDTQYF.

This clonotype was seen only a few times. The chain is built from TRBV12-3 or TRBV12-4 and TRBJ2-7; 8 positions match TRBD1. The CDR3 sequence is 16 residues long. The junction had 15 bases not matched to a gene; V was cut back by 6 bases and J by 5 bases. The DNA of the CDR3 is TGTGCCAGCAGCCCTCCTCGGAGGACAGGGAGCCACGAGCAGTACTTC. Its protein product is CASSPPRRTGSHEQYF.

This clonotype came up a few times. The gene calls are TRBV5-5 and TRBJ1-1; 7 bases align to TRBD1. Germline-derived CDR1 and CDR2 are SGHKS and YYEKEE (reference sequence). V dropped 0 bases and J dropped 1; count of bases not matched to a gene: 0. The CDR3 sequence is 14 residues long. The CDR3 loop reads CASSLGDRNTEAFF. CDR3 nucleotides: TGTGCCAGCAGCTTGGGGGACAGGAACACTGAAGCTTTCTTT.

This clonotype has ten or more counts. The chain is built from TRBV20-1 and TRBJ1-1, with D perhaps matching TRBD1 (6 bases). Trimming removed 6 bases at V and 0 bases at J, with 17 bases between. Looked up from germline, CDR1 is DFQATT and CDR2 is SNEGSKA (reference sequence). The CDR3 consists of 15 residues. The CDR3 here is CSAPPSTGLNTEAFF. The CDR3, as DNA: TGCAGTGCCCCACCCTCTACAGGGTTGAACACTGAAGCTTTCTTT.

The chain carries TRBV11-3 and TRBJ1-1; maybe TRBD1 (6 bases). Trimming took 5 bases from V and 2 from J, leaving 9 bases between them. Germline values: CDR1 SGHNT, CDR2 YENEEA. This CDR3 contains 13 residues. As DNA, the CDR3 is TGTGCCAGCAGCAAGGGGGTTAACACTGAAGCTTTCTTT. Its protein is CASSKGVNTEAFF.

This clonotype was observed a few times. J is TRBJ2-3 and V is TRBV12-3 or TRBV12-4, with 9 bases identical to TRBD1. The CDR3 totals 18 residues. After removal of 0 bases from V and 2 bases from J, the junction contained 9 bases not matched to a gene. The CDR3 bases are TGTGCCAGCAGTTTAGCTTGGCCGGGACAGGGCACCACAGATACGCAGTATTTT. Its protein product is CASSLAWPGQGTTDTQYF.

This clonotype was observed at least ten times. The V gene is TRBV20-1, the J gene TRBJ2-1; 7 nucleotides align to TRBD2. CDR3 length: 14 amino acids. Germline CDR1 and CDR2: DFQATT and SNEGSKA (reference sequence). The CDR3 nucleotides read TGCAGCTCCACCGGTTCGCGGGGGTACAATGAGCAGTTCTTC. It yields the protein CSSTGSRGYNEQFF.

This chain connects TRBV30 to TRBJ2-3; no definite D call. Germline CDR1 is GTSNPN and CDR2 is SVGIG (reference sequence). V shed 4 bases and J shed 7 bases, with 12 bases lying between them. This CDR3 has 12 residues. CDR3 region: CAWKESGNTQYF. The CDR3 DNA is TGTGCCTGGAAGGAATCGGGCAATACGCAGTATTTT.

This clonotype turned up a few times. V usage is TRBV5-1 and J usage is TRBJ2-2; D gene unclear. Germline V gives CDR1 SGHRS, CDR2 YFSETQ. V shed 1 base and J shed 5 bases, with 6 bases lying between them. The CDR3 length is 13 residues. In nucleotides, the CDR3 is TGCGCCAGCAGCTTGCAAGGGACCGGGGAGCTGTTTTTT. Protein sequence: CASSLQGTGELFF.

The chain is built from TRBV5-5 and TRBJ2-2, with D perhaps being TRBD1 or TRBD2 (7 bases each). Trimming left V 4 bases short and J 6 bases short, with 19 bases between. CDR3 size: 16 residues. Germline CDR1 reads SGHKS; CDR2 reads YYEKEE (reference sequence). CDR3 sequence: CASSQPGGGLSGELFF. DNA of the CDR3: TGTGCCAGCAGCCAACCAGGGGGGGGATTGTCCGGGGAGCTGTTTTTT.

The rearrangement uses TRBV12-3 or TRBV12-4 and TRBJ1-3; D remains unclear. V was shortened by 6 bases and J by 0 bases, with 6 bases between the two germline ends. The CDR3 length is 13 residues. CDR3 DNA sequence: TGTGCCAGCAGCATTAACTCTGGAAACACCATATATTTT. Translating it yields CASSINSGNTIYF.

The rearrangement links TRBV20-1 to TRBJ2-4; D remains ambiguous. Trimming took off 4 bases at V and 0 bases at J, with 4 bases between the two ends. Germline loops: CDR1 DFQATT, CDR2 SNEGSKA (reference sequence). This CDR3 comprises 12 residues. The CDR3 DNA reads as TGCAGTGCTACTGCAGCCAAAAACATTCAGTACTTC. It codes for CSATAAKNIQYF.

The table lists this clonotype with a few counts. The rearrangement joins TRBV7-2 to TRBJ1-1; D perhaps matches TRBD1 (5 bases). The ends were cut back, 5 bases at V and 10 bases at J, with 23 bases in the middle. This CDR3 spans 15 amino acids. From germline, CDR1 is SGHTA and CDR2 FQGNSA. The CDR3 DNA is TGTGCCAGCAGCGCTGGGGCGCCGGACGGTCGGGTAGCTTTCTTT. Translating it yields CASSAGAPDGRVAFF.

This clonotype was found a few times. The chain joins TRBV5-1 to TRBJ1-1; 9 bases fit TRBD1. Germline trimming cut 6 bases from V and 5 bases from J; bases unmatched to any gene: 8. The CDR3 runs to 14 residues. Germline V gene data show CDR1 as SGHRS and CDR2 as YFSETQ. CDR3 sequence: CASTPTGGETEAFF. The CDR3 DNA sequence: TGCGCCAGCACCCCGACAGGGGGGGAAACTGAAGCTTTCTTT.

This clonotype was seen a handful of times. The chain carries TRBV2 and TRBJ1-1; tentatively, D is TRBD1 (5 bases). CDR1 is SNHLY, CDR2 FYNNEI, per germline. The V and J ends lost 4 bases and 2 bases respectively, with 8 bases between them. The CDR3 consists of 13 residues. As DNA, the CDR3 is TGTGCCAGCAGTGTCGGGGGAAACACTGAAGCTTTCTTT. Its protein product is CASSVGGNTEAFF.

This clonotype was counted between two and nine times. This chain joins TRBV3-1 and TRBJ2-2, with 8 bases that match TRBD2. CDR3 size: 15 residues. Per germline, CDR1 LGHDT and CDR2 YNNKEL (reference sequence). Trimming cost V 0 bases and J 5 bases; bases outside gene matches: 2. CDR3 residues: CASSQDSGSTGELFF. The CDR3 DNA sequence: TGTGCCAGCAGCCAAGACAGCGGGAGTACCGGGGAGCTGTTTTTT.

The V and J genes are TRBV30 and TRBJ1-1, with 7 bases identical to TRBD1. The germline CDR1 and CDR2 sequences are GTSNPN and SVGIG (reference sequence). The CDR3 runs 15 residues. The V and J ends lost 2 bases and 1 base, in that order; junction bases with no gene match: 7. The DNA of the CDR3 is TGTGCCTGGAGTCCACTAGGGACAGAGAACACTGAAGCTTTCTTT. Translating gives CAWSPLGTENTEAFF.